The sequence of this TCR beta chain was determined in a study of T cell responses to AZD1222 COVID-19 vaccine. The overall study: Samples with a second dose at about 4 or about 12 weeks were pooled together.

Data came from immunoSEQ multiplex PCR; TCRdb stores just in-frame clones and leaves some out. The sample yields under 150,000 clones, roughly 90% seen once. About this clone: Its antigen is not identified.

Regarding the study as a whole: Possibly, clonal diversity was underestimated; donors were largely white British and included more females. Only six or seven AZD1222 recipients tested seropositive at baseline. Vaccine-associated CD4 TCRs spanned spike, dominant at 160-218 and 743-854.

Germline V gene sequence: CDR1 LGHDT, CDR2 YNNKEL (reference sequence). This CDR3 is 13 amino acids long. Trimming left V 5 bases short and J 2 bases short, with 9 bases between. This receptor was identified in an adult in good health. J is TRBJ2-5 and V is TRBV3-1 (or the pseudogene TRBV3-2); D is unclear. Here the sequenced sample was peripheral blood, taken on day 0 of AZD1222 vaccination. This CDR3 is CASSEPLQETQYF. CDR3 bases: TGTGCCAGCAGCGAACCGCTACAAGAGACCCAGTACTTC.